This T cell receptor beta chain emerged from a study of T cells in narcolepsy. The table came from immunoSEQ multiplex PCR; TCRdb's copy has only in-frame clones and leaves some out. The repertoire consists of approximately 25,000 clones, with approximately 84% occurring once and the leading ten covering 1.3%. The sequenced sample was CD45RA- memory CD4+ T cells from PBMCs. This TCR came from a human donor with narcolepsy.

The CDR3 bases are TGTGCCAGCAGCCCGGGGACTAGCGACCAAGAGACCCAGTACTTC. Translation gives CASSPGTSDQETQYF. V and J are TRBV7-3 and TRBJ2-5; 10 nucleotides line up with TRBD2. V shed 5 bases and J 0 bases; nucleotides not matched to a gene: 3. The germline gives CDR1 SGHTA, CDR2 FQGTGA. This CDR3 is 15 amino acids long.